Described below is a single T cell receptor gamma chain sequence and its context. A much larger clonotype is one base distant, so this may be a read error. The data originate from a study of gamma-delta T cells after stem cell transplantation. TCRdb re-processed the RT-PCR reads using CATT. Of roughly 700 gamma-chain clones listed, 20% to 25% are singletons. The germline V gene encodes CDR1 GITISATS and CDR2 ISYDGTV (reference sequence). The CDR3 spans 16 residues. V dropped 0 bases and J dropped 7; count of bases not matched to a gene: 15. The origin of this receptor is a human donor. It is not recorded whose cells these are; they may come from a transplant donor. The sequenced material came from gamma-delta T cells. The chain carries TRGV9 and TRGJ1 or TRGJ2. CDR3 region: CALWEVQNTRHYKKLF. In DNA, the CDR3 is TGTGCCTTGTGGGAGGTGCAAAATACTCGTCACTATAAGAAACTCTTT.